This T cell receptor (beta chain) was sequenced in a study of blood T cell repertoires in COVID-19. This clone appeared a single time. Produced via immunoSEQ multiplex PCR; TCRdb's table is partial and in-frame only. The table has roughly 170,000 clones, more than 75% seen once. The sample comprised peripheral blood. This receptor was taken from a woman aged 18 to 35 who had recovered from COVID-19.

The CDR3 sequence: CASSNPRNRQGADSPLHF. The CDR3, as DNA: TGTGCCAGCAGCAACCCAAGGAACAGACAGGGGGCTGATTCACCCCTCCACTTT. This rearrangement joins TRBV7-2 to TRBJ1-6, with 10 positions matching TRBD1. Trimming took 5 bases from V and 8 from J; bases not matched to a gene: 15. Germline values: CDR1 SGHTA, CDR2 FQGNSA. The CDR3 is 18 residues long. The whole variable domain, filled in from reference TRBV7-2 and TRBJ1-6, reads GAGVSQSPSNKVTEKGKDVELRCDPISGHTALYWYRQSLGQGLEFLIYFQGNSAPDKSGLPSDRFSAERTGGSVSTLTIQRTQQEDSAVYLCASSNPRNRQGADSPLHFGNGTRLTVT.